Described below is a single T cell receptor beta chain sequence and its context. Enrollees, about 18 to 100 years old, lived in approximately 25 US areas. Produced via immunoSEQ multiplex PCR; TCRdb's table is partial and in-frame only. The profile shows about 270,000 clones, over 75% of them singletons. This entry belongs to a study of blood T cell repertoires in COVID-19. On the study more broadly: Researchers got acute and convalescent COVID-19 samples from the United States, Italy and Spain.

Sequencing was done on a sample of PBMCs or T cells enriched from blood (not recorded which). The clonotype originates from a woman aged 25 to 39 who had recovered from COVID-19.

CDR3 in DNA: TGTGCCACGTCCCCGGACAGGGGGCTGAACGAGCAGTACTTC. It specifies CATSPDRGLNEQYF. V is TRBV27 and J is TRBJ2-7; TRBD1 matches at 11 bases. The V gene's germline CDR1 is MNHEY and CDR2 SMNVEV (reference sequence). With 10 bases clipped from V and 5 bases from J, the junction kept 10 bases outside the gene matches. The CDR3 totals 14 residues.